This T cell receptor beta chain appears in the sequencing data of a study of T cell repertoires in cytomegalovirus infection. In germline, CDR1 is MGHRA, CDR2 YSYEKL. With 0 bases removed from V and 0 bases from J, the gap between germline ends came to 6 bases. The CDR3 is 14 amino acids. TCRdb passed the reads through MiXCR, listing each CDR3 protein once. This sample carries hundreds of thousands of distinct CDR3 sequences, about 33% of them seen once, and the ten largest clones take around 11%. As concerns this clonotype: Its antigen is still unknown. Without the conserved terminal phenylalanine or tryptophan, this CDR3 likely stems from a read error.

The V and J genes are TRBV4-1 and TRBJ2-7; D uncertain. The TCR sequence derives from a human donor in good health (CMV status not recorded). Some clones in this sample may be carry-over from other donors' samples. The material was cultured CD8+ T cells from PBMCs, obtained from culture after CMV antigen stimulation. CDR3: CASSQEVDSYEQYL. Here the CDR3 DNA reads TGCGCCAGCAGCCAAGAGGTAGACTCCTACGAGCAGTACTTG.